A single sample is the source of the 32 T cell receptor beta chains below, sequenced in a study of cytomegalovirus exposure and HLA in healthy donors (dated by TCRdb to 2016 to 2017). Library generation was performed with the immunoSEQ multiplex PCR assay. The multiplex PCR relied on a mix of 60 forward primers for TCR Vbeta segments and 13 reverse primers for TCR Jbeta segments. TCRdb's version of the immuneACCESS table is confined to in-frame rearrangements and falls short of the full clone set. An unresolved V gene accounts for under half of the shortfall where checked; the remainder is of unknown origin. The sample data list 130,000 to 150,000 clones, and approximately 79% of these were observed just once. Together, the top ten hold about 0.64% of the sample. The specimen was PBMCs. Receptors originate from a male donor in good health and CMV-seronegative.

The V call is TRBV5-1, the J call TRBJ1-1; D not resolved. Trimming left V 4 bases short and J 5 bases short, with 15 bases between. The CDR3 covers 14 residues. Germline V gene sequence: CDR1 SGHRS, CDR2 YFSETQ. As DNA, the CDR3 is TGCGCCAGCAGCACTCAGAGGTCCGGGACTGAAGCTTTCTTT. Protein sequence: CASSTQRSGTEAFF.

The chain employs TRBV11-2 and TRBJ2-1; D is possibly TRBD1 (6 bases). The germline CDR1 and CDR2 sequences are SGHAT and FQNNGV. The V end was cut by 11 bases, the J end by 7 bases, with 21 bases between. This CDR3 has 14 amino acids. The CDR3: CAWKGQPRGNEQFF. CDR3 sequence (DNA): TGTGCCTGGAAAGGACAGCCAAGGGGGAATGAGCAGTTCTTC.

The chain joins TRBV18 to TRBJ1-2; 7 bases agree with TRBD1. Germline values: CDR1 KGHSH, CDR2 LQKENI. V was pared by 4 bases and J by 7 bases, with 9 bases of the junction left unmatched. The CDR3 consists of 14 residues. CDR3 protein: CASSRVTGDSGYTF. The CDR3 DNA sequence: TGTGCCAGCTCACGGGTCACAGGGGACTCTGGCTACACCTTC.

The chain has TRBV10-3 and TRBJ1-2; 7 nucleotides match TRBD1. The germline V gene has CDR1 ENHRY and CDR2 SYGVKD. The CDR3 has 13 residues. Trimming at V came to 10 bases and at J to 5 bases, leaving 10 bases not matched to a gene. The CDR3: CATTPDRLYGYTF. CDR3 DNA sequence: TGTGCCACCACCCCGGACAGGCTGTATGGCTACACCTTC.

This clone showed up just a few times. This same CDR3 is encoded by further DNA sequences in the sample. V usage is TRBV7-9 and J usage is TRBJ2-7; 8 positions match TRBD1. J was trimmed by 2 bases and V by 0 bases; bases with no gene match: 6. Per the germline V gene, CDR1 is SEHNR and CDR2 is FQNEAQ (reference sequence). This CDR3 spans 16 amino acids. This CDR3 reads CASSLAGTGGPYEQYF. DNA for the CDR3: TGTGCCAGCAGCTTAGCAGGAACAGGGGGACCCTACGAGCAGTACTTC.

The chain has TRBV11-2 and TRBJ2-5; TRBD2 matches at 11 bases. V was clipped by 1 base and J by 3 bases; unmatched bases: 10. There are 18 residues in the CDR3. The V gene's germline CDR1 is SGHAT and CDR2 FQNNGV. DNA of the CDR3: TGTGCCAGCAGCTTAGGGGAGACTAGCGGGGACCTAAAAGAGACCCAGTACTTC. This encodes CASSLGETSGDLKETQYF.

Here the CDR3 reads CASSLGLAASTGELFF. As DNA, the CDR3 is TGTGCCAGCAGCCTGGGACTAGCGGCGAGCACCGGGGAGCTGTTTTTT. V is TRBV7-3 and J is TRBJ2-2, with TRBD2 matching 11 bases. The V gene's germline CDR1 is SGHTA and CDR2 FQGTGA. The CDR3 contains 16 residues. V lost 5 bases to trimming and J lost 4 bases; unmatched junction nucleotides: 6.

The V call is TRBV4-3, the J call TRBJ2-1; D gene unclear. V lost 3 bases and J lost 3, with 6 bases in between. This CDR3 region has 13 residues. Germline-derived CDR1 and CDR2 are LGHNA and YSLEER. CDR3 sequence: CASSQGSYNEQFF. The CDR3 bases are TGCGCCAGCAGCCAGGGCAGCTACAATGAGCAGTTCTTC.

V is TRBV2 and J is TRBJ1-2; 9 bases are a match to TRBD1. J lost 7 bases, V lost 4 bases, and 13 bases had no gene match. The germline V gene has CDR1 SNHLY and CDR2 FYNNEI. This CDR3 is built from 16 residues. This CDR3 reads CASSVPGDREYGGYTF. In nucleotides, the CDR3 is TGTGCCAGCAGTGTTCCAGGGGACAGGGAGTATGGTGGCTACACCTTC.

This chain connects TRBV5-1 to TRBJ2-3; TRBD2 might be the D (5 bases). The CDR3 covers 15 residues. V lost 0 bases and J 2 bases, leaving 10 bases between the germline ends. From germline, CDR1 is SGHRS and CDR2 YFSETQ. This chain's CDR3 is CASSLEGAPTDTQYF. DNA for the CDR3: TGCGCCAGCAGCTTGGAGGGAGCCCCCACAGATACGCAGTATTTT.

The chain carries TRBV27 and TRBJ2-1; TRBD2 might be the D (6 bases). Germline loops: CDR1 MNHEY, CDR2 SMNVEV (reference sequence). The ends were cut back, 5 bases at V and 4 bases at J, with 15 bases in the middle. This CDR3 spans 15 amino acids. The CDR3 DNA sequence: TGTGCCAGCAGTCCCGTGGCGGGACCTTACAATGAGCAGTTCTTC. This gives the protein CASSPVAGPYNEQFF.

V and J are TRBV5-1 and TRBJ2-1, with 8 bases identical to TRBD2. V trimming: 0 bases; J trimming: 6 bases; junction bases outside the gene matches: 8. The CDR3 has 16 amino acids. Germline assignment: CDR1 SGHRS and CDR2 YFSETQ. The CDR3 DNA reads TGCGCCAGCAGCTTGGGTGCCGGGGGGGCCTCCAATGAGCAGTTCTTC. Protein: CASSLGAGGASNEQFF.

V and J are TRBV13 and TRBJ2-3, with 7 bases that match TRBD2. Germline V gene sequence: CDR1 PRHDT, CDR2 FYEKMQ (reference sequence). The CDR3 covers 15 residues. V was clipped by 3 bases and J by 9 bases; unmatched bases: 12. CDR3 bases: TGTGCCAGCAGCTTTTCAGAGGGAGGGCCGCGAACGCAGTATTTT. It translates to CASSFSEGGPRTQYF.

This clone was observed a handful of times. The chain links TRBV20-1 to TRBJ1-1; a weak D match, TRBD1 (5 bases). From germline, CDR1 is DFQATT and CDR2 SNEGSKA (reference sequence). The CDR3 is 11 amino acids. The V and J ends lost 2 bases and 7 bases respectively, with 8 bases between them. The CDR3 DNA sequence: TGCAGTGCTAGAACAGGTGTTGAAGCTTTCTTT. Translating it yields CSARTGVEAFF.

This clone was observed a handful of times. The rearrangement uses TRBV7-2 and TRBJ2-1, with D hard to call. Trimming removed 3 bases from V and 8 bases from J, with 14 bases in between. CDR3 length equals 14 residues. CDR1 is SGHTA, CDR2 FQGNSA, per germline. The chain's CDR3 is CASSFPLSADEQFF. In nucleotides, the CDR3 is TGTGCCAGCAGCTTTCCCCTTAGTGCCGATGAGCAGTTCTTC.

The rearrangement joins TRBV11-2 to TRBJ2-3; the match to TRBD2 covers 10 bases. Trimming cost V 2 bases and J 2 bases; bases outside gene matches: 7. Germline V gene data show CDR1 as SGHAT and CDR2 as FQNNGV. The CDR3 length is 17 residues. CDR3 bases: TGTGCCAGCAGCTTAACTAGCGGGACCCTGCACACAGATACGCAGTATTTT. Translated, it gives CASSLTSGTLHTDTQYF.

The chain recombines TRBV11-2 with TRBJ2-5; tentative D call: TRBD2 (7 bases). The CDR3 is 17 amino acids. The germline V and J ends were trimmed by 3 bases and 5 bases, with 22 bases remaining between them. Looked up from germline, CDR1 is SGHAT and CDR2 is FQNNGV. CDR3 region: CASSLAGAGALWETQYF. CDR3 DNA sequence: TGTGCCAGCAGCTTGGCGGGGGCGGGGGCCCTGTGGGAGACCCAGTACTTC.

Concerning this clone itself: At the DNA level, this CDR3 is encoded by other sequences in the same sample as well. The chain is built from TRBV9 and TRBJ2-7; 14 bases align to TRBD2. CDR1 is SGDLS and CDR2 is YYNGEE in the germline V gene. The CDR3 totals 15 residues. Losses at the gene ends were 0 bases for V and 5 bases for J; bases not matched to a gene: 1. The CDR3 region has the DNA TGTGCCAGCAGCGTAGGGGGACTAGCGGGAGACGAGCAGTACTTC. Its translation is CASSVGGLAGDEQYF.

The CDR3: CASSEPAGFRGYTF. In DNA, the CDR3 is TGTGCCAGCAGTGAGCCCGCAGGGTTTCGTGGCTACACCTTC. This chain links TRBV2 with TRBJ1-2; TRBD1 might be the D (5 bases). CDR1 SNHLY and CDR2 FYNNEI come from the germline V gene. Between the trimmed V and J ends, which lost 3 bases and 7 bases, there was a span of 15 bases. The CDR3 consists of 14 residues. Complete variable domain (other parts from reference TRBV2 and TRBJ1-2): EPEVTQTPSHQVTQMGQEVILRCVPISNHLYFYWYRQILGQKVEFLVSFYNNEISEKSEIFDDQFSVERPDGSNFTLKIRSTKLEDSAMYFCASSEPAGFRGYTFGSGTRLTVV.

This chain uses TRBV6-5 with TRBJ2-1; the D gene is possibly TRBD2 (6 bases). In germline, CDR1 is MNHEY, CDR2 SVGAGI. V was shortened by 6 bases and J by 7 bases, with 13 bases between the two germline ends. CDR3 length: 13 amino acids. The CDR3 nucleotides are TGTGCCAGCAGGGGGACTGGAAGGAATGAGCAGTTCTTC. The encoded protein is CASRGTGRNEQFF.

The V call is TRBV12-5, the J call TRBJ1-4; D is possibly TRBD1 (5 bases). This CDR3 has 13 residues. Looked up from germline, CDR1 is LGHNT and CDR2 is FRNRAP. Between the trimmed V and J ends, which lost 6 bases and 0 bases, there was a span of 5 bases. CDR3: CASGGATNEKLFF. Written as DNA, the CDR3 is TGTGCTAGTGGAGGGGCAACTAATGAAAAACTGTTTTTT.

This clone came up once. CDR3 nucleotides: TGTGCCAGTAGTACAGGGACAGGGATGGAGACCCAGTACTTC. Its translation is CASSTGTGMETQYF. V and J are TRBV19 and TRBJ2-5; TRBD1 aligns across 9 bases. The length of the CDR3 is 14 residues. Germline V gene lookup returns CDR1 LNHDA and CDR2 SQIVND (reference sequence). After removal of 4 bases from V and 5 bases from J, the junction contained 5 bases not matched to a gene.

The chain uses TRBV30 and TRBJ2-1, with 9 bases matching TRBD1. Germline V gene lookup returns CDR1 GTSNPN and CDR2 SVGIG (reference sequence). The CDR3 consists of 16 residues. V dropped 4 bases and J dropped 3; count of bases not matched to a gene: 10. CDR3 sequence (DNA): TGTGCCTGGACCCTGACAGGGGGATCGAACTACAATGAGCAGTTCTTC. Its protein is CAWTLTGGSNYNEQFF.

Here the CDR3 reads CASSVSSAGNTIYF. The DNA for the CDR3 is TGTGCCAGCAGCGTAAGTTCGGCTGGAAACACCATATATTTT. The rearrangement joins TRBV9 to TRBJ1-3; D not resolved. The length of the CDR3 is 14 residues. V was cut by 1 base and J by 2 bases, with 7 bases left in between. Germline values: CDR1 SGDLS, CDR2 YYNGEE.

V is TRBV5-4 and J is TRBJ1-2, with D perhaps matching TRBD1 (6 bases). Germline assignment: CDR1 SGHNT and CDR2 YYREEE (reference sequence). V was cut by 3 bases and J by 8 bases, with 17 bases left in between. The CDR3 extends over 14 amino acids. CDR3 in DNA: TGTGCCAGCAGCTCTGCCGACTGGACAGCAGGCTACACCTTC. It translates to CASSSADWTAGYTF.

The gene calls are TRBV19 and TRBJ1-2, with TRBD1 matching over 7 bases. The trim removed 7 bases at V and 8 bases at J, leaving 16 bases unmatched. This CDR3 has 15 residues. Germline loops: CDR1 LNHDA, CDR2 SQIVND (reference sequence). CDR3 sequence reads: CASNGPWTGPRGYTF. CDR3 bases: TGTGCCAGTAACGGCCCCTGGACAGGACCTCGAGGCTACACCTTC.

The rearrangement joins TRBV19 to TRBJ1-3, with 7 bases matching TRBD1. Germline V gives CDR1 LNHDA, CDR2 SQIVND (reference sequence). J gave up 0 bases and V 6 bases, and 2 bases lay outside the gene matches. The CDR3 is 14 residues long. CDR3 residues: CASSGTASGNTIYF. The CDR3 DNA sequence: TGTGCCAGTAGCGGGACAGCCTCTGGAAACACCATATATTTT.

The CDR3 sequence: CSVESGLLAGDTQYF. As DNA, the CDR3 is TGCAGCGTTGAGAGCGGGCTCCTAGCGGGAGATACGCAGTATTTT. This chain uses TRBV29-1 with TRBJ2-3; TRBD2 matches at 8 bases. The germline gives CDR1 SQVTM, CDR2 ANQGSEA. This CDR3 is built from 15 residues. The junction had 10 bases not matched to a gene; V was cut back by 3 bases and J by 5 bases.

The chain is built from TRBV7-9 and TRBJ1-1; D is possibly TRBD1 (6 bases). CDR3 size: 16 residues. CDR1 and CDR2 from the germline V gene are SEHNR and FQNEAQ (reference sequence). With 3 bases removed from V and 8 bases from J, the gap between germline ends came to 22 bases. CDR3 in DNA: TGTGCCAGCAGCTTGTCTTCGGGGGGCTTCGCTGGGGAAGCTTTCTTT. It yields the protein CASSLSSGGFAGEAFF.

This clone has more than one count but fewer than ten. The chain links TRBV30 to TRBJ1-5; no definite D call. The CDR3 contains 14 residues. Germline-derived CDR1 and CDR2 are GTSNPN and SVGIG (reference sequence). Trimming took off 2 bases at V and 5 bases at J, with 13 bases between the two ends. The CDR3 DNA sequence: TGTGCCTGGAGTAACCAGGCCGACCATCAGCCCCAGCATTTT. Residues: CAWSNQADHQPQHF. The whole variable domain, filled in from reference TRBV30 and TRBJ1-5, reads SQTIHQWPATLVQPVGSPLSLECTVEGTSNPNLYWYRQAAGRGLQLLFYSVGIGQISSEVPQNLSASRPQDRQFILSSKKLLLSDSGFYLCAWSNQADHQPQHFGDGTRLSIL.

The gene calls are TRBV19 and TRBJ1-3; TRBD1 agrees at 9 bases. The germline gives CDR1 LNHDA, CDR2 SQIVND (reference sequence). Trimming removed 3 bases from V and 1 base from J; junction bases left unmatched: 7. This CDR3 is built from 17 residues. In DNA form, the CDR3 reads TGTGCCAGTAGTATTACTGGGACAGGGAAATCTGGAAACACCATATATTTT. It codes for CASSITGTGKSGNTIYF.

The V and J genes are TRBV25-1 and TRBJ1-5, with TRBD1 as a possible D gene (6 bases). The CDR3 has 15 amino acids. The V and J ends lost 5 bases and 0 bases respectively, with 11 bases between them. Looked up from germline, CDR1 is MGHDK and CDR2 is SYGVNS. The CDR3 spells CASSPGDYSNQPQHF. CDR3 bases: TGTGCCAGCAGTCCAGGGGATTATAGCAATCAGCCCCAGCATTTT.